This T cell receptor beta chain is drawn from a study of post-analysis software for immune sequencing data. Germline V lookup: CDR1 DFQATT, CDR2 SNEGSKA (reference sequence). Trimming took off 0 bases at V and 2 bases at J, with 11 bases between the two ends. The CDR3 runs to 14 residues. Carried by the TCR beta cDNA libraries were unique molecular identifiers. TCRdb re-derived calls from the PCR reads in MiXCR, one entry per CDR3 protein. The repertoire holds hundreds of thousands of distinct CDR3 sequences, with roughly half as singletons. With respect to this clonotype: Its antigen is as yet unknown.

Study findings and constraints: Strong co-clustering by F measure was seen for same-batch samples. TRBV5-6, TRBV5-1 and TRBV20-1 were among five TRBV segments more frequent in patients than controls.

The rearrangement links TRBV20-1 to TRBJ2-7, with D uncertain. Sequenced: blood. The clonotype was recovered from a girl between 10 and 17 years old with multiple sclerosis. As DNA, the CDR3 is TGCAGTGCTAGAGATGGAGTAGTTACCTACGAGCAGTACTTC. Residues: CSARDGVVTYEQYF.